This T cell receptor (beta chain) was obtained from a study of blood T cell repertoires in COVID-19. Whole-study context: The origin of the acute and convalescent COVID-19 samples was the United States, Italy and Spain. T cells, B-cell-depleted T cells, or PBMCs supplied cDNA or gDNA.

Original handling: Estimation of nucleated cell counts relied on the amplification of reference gene primers. Method: immunoSEQ multiplex PCR; TCRdb's copy keeps in-frame clones and lacks some. D and trimming were read from the DNA, whereas the V and J calls and clone size are those reported in that table. The data contain 200,000 to 300,000 clones, about four fifths of them singletons. This clone was seen more than once but under ten times. Per the germline V gene, CDR1 is MNHEY and CDR2 is SVGAGI. CDR3 length: 13 residues. V was clipped by 8 bases and J by 3 bases; unmatched bases: 7. The receptor was derived from a woman older than 75 with acute or convalescent COVID-19. Input material: peripheral blood. The chain couples TRBV6-5 to TRBJ2-7; 7 nucleotides align to TRBD1. The CDR3 coding sequence is TGTGCCAGCGAGTCGACAGGGAGCTACGAGCAGTACTTC. It codes for CASESTGSYEQYF.